Presented here are 10 T cell receptor beta chains from one specimen sequenced in a study of cytomegalovirus exposure and HLA in healthy donors (dated 2017 in TCRdb). The library was prepared using the immunoSEQ multiplex PCR assay. For the multiplex PCR, a mixture combining 60 forward primers for TCR Vbeta segments and 13 reverse primers for TCR Jbeta segments was used. The immuneACCESS repertoire file appears here via TCRdb, limited to in-frame rearrangements. These files lack a portion of the clones; in checked studies, under half of the deficit traces to unresolved V genes, and the cause of the others is not known. This sample is represented by approximately 100,000 clones; roughly 81% of them were singletons. The ten largest clonotypes hold around 1.5% of the sample. Specimen: PBMCs. These receptors all stem from a man in his forties in good health and CMV-seronegative.

This sequence joins TRBV27 and TRBJ2-5; weak D call: TRBD2 (7 bases). CDR1 MNHEY and CDR2 SMNVEV come from the germline V gene (reference sequence). V shed 8 bases and J shed 5 bases, with 21 bases lying between them. This CDR3 spans 15 amino acids. The CDR3 DNA is TGTGCCAGCCTCAGCACGCGGGGGCCAGAGGAGACCCAGTACTTC. Translating it yields CASLSTRGPEETQYF.

This chain uses TRBV18 with TRBJ2-3; D remains ambiguous. Germline assignment: CDR1 KGHSH and CDR2 LQKENI. This CDR3 comprises 14 residues. V dropped 1 base and J dropped 2 bases, with 7 bases sitting between them. CDR3 sequence: CASSPRLFTDTQYF. DNA of the CDR3: TGTGCCAGCTCACCACGACTCTTCACAGATACGCAGTATTTT.

The gene calls are TRBV27 and TRBJ2-7; 14 bases are shared with TRBD2. This CDR3 is 15 amino acids long. Germline V gives CDR1 MNHEY, CDR2 SMNVEV (reference sequence). Trimming at V came to 6 bases and at J to 4 bases, leaving 5 bases not matched to a gene. The CDR3 is CASSRRLAGGYEQYF. The CDR3 bases are TGTGCCAGCAGCCGGAGACTAGCGGGGGGGTACGAGCAGTACTTC.

The chain uses TRBV4-3 and TRBJ2-2; D is perhaps TRBD1 (6 bases). The germline V and J ends were trimmed by 4 bases and 6 bases, with 15 bases remaining between them. The CDR3 extends over 15 amino acids. The germline V gene has CDR1 LGHNA and CDR2 YSLEER. The CDR3 here is CASSRAQGFPGELFF. The CDR3 DNA reads TGCGCCAGCAGCCGGGCCCAGGGGTTCCCCGGGGAGCTGTTTTTT.

This clone occurred a few times. The rearrangement links TRBV2 to TRBJ1-2, with a possible D match to TRBD1 (5 bases). V lost 8 bases to trimming and J lost 4 bases, with 14 bases between them. From germline, CDR1 is SNHLY and CDR2 FYNNEI. The CDR3 contains 13 residues. CDR3: CASHPGGTYGYTF. The CDR3 DNA follows: TGTGCCAGCCATCCAGGCGGGACCTATGGCTACACCTTC.

The J gene is TRBJ2-7, the V gene TRBV28; a possible D gene is TRBD2 (6 bases). This CDR3 region has 14 residues. V was pared by 7 bases and J by 1 base, with 14 bases between. Germline lookup yields CDR1 MDHEN and CDR2 SYDVKM. CDR3 coding DNA: TGTGCCAGCACTCGGGGCCGGGGGTCCTACGAGCAGTACTTC. It specifies CASTRGRGSYEQYF.

The V call is TRBV19, the J call TRBJ1-1, with D possibly matching TRBD1 (5 bases). Germline V gene data show CDR1 as LNHDA and CDR2 as SQIVND (reference sequence). Between the trimmed V and J ends, which lost 3 bases and 4 bases, there was a span of 9 bases. This CDR3 spans 13 amino acids. Here the CDR3 DNA reads TGTGCCAGTAGTATCTCGACAGCCACTGAAGCTTTCTTT. Protein sequence: CASSISTATEAFF.

V usage is TRBV6-5 and J usage is TRBJ2-3; D gene unclear. Germline CDR1 is MNHEY and CDR2 is SVGAGI. The CDR3 has 13 amino acids. Trimming removed 6 bases at V and 4 bases at J, with 11 bases between. The CDR3 reads CASSRDGADTQYF. In DNA form, the CDR3 reads TGTGCCAGCAGCCGTGATGGAGCAGATACGCAGTATTTT.

The chain recombines TRBV5-1 with TRBJ2-3; 9 nucleotides line up with TRBD1. The CDR3 spans 14 residues. V gave up 4 bases and J gave up 6 bases; unmatched junction bases: 6. CDR1 and CDR2 (germline): SGHRS, YFSETQ. CDR3 sequence: CASSLQGAQDTQYF. CDR3 sequence (DNA): TGCGCCAGCAGCCTACAGGGGGCGCAGGATACGCAGTATTTT.

This rearrangement joins TRBV10-1 to TRBJ2-1; TRBD1 matches at 11 bases. J gave up 7 bases and V 2 bases, and 16 bases lay outside the gene matches. The length of the CDR3 is 19 residues. Germline CDR1 is WNHNN and CDR2 is SYGVQD (reference sequence). DNA of the CDR3: TGCGCCAGCAGTGAGGATCTACCCGAAGCCGGGACAGGGGGAAATGAGCAGTTCTTC. Its translation is CASSEDLPEAGTGGNEQFF.